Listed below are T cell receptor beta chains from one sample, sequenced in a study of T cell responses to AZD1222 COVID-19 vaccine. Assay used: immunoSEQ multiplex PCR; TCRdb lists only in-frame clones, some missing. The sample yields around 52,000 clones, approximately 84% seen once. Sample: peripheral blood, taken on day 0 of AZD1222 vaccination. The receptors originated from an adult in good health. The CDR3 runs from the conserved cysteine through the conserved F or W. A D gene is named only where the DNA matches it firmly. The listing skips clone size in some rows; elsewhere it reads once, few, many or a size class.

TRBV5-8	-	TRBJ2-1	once	TGTGCCAGCAGCAGGGACTTCTTTAATCACTACAATGAGCAGTTCTTC	CASSRDFFNHYNEQFF
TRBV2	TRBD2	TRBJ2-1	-	TGTGCCAGAGGGGGACTAGCGGGAGGCAATGAGCAGTTCTTC	CARGGLAGGNEQFF
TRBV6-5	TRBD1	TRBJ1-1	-	TGTGCCAGCAGGACAGGGGGCCAAGGGAACACTGAAGCTTTCTTT	CASRTGGQGNTEAFF
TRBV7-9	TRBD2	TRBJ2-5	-	TGTGCCAGCAGCTTAGTGTCTAGCGGGAGTATAGAGACCCAGTACTTC	CASSLVSSGSIETQYF
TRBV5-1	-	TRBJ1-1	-	TGCGCCAGCAGCTTGGAGGGCCAGGGAACTGAAGCTTTCTTT	CASSLEGQGTEAFF
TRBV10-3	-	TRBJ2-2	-	TGTGCCATCAGTGAAGATAGGAATGGGATCGGGGAGCTGTTTTTT	CAISEDRNGIGELFF
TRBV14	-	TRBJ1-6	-	TGTGCCAGCAGCCAAGAACATTCACCCCTCCACTTT	CASSQEHSPLHF
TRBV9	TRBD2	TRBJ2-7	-	TGTGCCAGCAGCGTATCCGGGGGACTAGAATATAGTGAGCAGTACTTC	CASSVSGGLEYSEQYF
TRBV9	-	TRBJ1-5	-	TGTGCCAGCAGCGTAGCACCGAATCAGCCCCAGCATTTT	CASSVAPNQPQHF
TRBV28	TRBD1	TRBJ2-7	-	TGTGCCAGCAGCCCACAGGGGGCGGCCTACGAGCAGTACTTC	CASSPQGAAYEQYF
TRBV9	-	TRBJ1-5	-	TGTGCCAGCAGCGGAGATTTTGGGGCTCAGCCCCAGCATTTT	CASSGDFGAQPQHF
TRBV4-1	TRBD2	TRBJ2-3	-	TGCGCCAGCAGCCAATTACACCCCGGGAGGCGAGTGGGAACTAGCACAGATACGCAGTATTTT	CASSQLHPGRRVGTSTDTQYF
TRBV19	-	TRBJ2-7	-	TGTGCCAGTAGTCGATACGGGACCGCCGACTACGAGCAGTACTTC	CASSRYGTADYEQYF
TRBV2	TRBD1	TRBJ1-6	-	TGTGCCAGCAGGGGGACAGGGAGCTCCTATAATTCACCCCTCCACTTT	CASRGTGSSYNSPLHF
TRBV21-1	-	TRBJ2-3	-	TGTGCCAGCAGCAACCTGATCGGGACTAGCGGGAGAGGCCCCACAGATACGCAGTATTTT	CASSNLIGTSGRGPTDTQYF
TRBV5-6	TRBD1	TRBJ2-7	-	TGTGCCAGCAGCTTTGGCGGACAGGTCTACGAGCAGTACTTC	CASSFGGQVYEQYF
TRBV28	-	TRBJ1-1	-	TGTGCCAGCGGAAGAGGGGGATCGAACACTGAAGCTTTCTTT	CASGRGGSNTEAFF
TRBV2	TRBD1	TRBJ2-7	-	TGTGCCAGCAGCCCGGACAGGGGGGAGCAGTACTTC	CASSPDRGEQYF
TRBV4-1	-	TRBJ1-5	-	TGCGCCAGCAGCCAAGATATCGCAGGGCGTCAGCCCCAGCATTTT	CASSQDIAGRQPQHF
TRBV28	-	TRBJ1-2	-	TGTGCCAGCAGCCTGGATGGACCCTATGGCTACACCTTC	CASSLDGPYGYTF
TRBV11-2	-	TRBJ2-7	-	TGTGCCAGCAGCGTCCCGGGTACTAGAGGGGAGCAGTACTTC	CASSVPGTRGEQYF
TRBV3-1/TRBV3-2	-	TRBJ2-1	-	TGTGCCAGCAGCCAATATCAGGAGAACAATGAGCAGTTCTTC	CASSQYQENNEQFF